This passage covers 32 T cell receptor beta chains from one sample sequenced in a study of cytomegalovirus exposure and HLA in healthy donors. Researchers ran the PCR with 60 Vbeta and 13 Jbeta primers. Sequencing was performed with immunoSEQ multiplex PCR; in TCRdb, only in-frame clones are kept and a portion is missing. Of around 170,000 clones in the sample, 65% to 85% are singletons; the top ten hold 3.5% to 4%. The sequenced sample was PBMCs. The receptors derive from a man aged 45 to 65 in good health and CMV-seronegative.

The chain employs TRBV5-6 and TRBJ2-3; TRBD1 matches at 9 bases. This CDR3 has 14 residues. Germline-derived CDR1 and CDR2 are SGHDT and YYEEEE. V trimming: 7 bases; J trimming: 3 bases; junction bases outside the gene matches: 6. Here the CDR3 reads CASGRTGVTDTQYF. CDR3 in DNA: TGTGCCAGCGGCAGGACAGGGGTGACAGATACGCAGTATTTT.

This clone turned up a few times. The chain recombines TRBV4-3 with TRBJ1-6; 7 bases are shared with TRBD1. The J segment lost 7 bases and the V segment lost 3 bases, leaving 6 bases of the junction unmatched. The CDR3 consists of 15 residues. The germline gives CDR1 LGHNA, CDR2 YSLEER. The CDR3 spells CASSQRDRMNSPLHF. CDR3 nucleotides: TGCGCCAGCAGCCAGAGGGACAGAATGAATTCACCCCTCCACTTT.

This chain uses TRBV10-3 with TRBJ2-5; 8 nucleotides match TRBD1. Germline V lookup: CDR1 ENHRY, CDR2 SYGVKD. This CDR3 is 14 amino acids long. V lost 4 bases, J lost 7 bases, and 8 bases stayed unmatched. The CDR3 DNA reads TGTGCCATCAGTGGGGACAGGTCCCTGGGGACCCAGTACTTC. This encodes CAISGDRSLGTQYF.

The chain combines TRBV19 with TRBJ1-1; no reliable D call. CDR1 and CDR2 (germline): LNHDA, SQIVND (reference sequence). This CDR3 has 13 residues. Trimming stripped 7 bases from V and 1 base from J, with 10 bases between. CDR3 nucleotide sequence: TGTGCCAGTAAGTTCCTAGGGAACACTGAAGCTTTCTTT. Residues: CASKFLGNTEAFF.

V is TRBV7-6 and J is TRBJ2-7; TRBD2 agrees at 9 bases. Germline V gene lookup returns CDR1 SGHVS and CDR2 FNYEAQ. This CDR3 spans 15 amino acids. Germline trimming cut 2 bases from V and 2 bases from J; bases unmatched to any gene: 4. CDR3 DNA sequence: TGTGCCAGCAGCTTATCCGGGACTAGCCCCTACGAGCAGTACTTC. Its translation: CASSLSGTSPYEQYF.

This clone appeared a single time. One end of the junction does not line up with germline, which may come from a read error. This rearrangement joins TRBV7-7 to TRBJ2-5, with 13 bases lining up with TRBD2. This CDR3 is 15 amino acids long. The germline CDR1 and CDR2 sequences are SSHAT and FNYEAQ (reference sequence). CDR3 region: CASSLGLAGKETQYF. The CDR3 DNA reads TGTGCTAGCAGCTTGGGACTAGCGGGGAAAGAGACCCAGTACTTC.

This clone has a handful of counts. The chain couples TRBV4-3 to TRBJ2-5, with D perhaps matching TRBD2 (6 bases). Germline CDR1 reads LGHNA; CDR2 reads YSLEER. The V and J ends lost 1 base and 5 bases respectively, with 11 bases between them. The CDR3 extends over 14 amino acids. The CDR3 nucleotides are TGCGCCAGCAGCCAAGGGACGGGGGAGGAGACCCAGTACTTC. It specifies CASSQGTGEETQYF.

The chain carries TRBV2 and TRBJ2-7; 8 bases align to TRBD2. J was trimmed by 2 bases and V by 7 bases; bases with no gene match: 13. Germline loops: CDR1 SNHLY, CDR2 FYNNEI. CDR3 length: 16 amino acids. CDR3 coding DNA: TGTGCCAGCACTTCCTCTCGCCGGGGGGGGACCTACGAGCAGTACTTC. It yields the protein CASTSSRRGGTYEQYF.

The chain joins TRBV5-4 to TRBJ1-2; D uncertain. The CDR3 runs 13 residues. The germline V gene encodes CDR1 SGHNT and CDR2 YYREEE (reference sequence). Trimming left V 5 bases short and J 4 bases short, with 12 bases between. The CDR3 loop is CASRMMGVYGYTF. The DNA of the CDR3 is TGTGCCAGCAGGATGATGGGAGTCTATGGCTACACCTTC.

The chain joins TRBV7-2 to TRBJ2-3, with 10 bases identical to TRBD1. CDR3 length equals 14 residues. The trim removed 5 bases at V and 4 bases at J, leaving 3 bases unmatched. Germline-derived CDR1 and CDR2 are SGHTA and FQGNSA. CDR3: CASSRDRGSDTQYF. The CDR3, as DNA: TGTGCCAGCAGCCGGGACAGGGGTTCAGATACGCAGTATTTT.

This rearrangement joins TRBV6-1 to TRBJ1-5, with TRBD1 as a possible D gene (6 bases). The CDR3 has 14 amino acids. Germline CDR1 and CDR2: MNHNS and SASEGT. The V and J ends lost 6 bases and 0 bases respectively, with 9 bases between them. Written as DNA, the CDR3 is TGTGCCAGCAGATTGACAGGTAGCAATCAGCCCCAGCATTTT. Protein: CASRLTGSNQPQHF.

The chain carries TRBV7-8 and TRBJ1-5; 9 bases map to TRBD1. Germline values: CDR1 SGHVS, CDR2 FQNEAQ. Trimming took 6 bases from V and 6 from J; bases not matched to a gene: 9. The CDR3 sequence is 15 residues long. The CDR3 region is CASSPGTGTGQPQHF. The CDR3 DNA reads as TGTGCCAGCAGTCCCGGGACAGGGACGGGTCAGCCCCAGCATTTT.

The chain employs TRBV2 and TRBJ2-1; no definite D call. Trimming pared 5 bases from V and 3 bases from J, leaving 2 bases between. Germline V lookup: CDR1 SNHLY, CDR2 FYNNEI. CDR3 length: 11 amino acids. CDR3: CASSRYNEQFF. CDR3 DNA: TGTGCCAGCAGTCGCTACAATGAGCAGTTCTTC.

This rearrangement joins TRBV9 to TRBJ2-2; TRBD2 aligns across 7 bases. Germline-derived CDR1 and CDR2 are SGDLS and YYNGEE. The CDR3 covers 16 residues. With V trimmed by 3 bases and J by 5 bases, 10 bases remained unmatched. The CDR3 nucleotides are TGTGCCAGCAGCGACCGGGACGGGGAGGGAACCGGGGAGCTGTTTTTT. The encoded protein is CASSDRDGEGTGELFF.

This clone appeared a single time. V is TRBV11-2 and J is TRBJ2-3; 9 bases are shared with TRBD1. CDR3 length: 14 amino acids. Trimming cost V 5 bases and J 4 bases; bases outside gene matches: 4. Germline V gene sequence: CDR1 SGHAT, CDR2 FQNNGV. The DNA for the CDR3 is TGTGCCAGCAGCCCGGGACAGGGCGCAGATACGCAGTATTTT. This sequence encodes CASSPGQGADTQYF.

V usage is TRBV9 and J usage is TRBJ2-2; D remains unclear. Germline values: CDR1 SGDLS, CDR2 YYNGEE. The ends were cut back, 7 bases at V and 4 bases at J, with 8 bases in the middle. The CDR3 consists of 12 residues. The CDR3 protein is CASAPGTGELFF. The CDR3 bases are TGTGCCAGCGCCCCGGGCACCGGGGAGCTGTTTTTT.

CDR3 coding DNA: TGTGCCAGCAGCCCCCGGGACACGTCCTCTGGGGCCAACGTCCTGACTTTC. This gives the protein CASSPRDTSSGANVLTF. The rearrangement links TRBV7-7 to TRBJ2-6; possible D gene TRBD1, 6 bases. Per the germline V gene, CDR1 is SSHAT and CDR2 is FNYEAQ (reference sequence). This CDR3 contains 17 residues. Trimming shortened V by 5 bases and J by 0 bases, and 14 bases separated the two germline ends.

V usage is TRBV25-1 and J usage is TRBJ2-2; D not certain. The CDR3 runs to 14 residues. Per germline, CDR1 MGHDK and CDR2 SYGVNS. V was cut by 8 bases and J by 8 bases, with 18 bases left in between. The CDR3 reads CASGKDIGTGELFF. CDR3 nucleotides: TGTGCCAGCGGTAAAGACATTGGAACTGGGGAGCTGTTTTTT.

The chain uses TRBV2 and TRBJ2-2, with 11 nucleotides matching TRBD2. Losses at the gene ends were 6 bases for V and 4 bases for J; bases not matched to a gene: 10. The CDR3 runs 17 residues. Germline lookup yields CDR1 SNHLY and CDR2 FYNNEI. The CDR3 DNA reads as TGTGCCAGCAGGAGGGATAGCGGGGGGGCGGTCACCGGGGAGCTGTTTTTT. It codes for CASRRDSGGAVTGELFF.

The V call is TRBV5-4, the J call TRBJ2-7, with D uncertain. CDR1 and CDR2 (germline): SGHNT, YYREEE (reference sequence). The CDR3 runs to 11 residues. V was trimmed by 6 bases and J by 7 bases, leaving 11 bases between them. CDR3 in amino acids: CASIYYGEQYF. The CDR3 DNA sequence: TGTGCCAGCATCTACTACGGAGAGCAGTACTTC.

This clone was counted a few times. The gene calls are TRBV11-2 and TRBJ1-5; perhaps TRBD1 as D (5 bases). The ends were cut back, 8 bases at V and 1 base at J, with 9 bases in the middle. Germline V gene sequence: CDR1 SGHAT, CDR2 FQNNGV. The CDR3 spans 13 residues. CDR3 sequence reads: CASGGGSNQPQHF. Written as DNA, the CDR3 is TGTGCCAGCGGGGGGGGAAGCAATCAGCCCCAGCATTTT. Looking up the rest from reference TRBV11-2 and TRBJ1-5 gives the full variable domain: EAGVAQSPRYKIIEKRQSVAFWCNPISGHATLYWYQQILGQGPKLLIQFQNNGVVDDSQLPKDRFSAERLKGVDSTLKIQPAKLEDSAVYLCASGGGSNQPQHFGDGTRLSIL.

Written as DNA, the CDR3 is TGTGCCAGTAGTATACTGTATAATGAAAAACTGTTTTTT. This gives the protein CASSILYNEKLFF. V is TRBV19 and J is TRBJ1-4; D is unresolved. CDR1 is LNHDA, CDR2 SQIVND, per germline (reference sequence). The V end lost 2 bases, the J end lost 4 bases, and 5 bases lay between the germline ends. This CDR3 contains 13 residues.

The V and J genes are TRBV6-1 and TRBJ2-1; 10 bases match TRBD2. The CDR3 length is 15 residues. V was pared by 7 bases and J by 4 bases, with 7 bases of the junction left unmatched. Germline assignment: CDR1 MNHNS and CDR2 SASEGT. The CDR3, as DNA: TGTGCCAGCACAGAGACGACTAGCGGGTACAATGAGCAGTTCTTC. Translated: CASTETTSGYNEQFF.

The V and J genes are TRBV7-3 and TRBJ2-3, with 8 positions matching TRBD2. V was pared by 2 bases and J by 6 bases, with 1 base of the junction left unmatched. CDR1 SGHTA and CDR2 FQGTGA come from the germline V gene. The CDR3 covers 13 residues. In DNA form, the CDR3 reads TGTGCCAGCAGCTTACAGCGGGGGGATACGCAGTATTTT. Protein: CASSLQRGDTQYF.

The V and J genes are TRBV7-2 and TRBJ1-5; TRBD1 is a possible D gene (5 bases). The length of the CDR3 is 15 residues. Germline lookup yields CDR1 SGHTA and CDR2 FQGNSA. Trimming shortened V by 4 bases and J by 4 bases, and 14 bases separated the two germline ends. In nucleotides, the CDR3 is TGTGCCAGCAGCTCGCTGGGACTTGAGAATCAGCCCCAGCATTTT. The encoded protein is CASSSLGLENQPQHF.

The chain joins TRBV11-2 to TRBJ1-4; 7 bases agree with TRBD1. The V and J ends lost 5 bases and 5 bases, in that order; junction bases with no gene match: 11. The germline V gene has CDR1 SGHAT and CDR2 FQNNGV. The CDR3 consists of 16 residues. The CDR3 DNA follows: TGTGCCAGCAGCACTCTGACAGGGCGCAGGAATGAAAAACTGTTTTTT. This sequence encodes CASSTLTGRRNEKLFF.

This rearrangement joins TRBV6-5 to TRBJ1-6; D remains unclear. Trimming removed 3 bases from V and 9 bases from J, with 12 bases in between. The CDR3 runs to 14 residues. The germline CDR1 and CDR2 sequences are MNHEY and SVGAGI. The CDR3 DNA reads TGTGCCAGCAGTTATAGGCACAGAAGTTCACCCCTCCACTTT. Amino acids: CASSYRHRSSPLHF.

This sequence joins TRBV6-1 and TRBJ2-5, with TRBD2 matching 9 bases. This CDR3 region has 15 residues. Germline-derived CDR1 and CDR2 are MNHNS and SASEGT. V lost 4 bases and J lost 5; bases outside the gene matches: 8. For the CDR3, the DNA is TGTGCCAGCAGTGGAGCGGGGGGACCTTCGGAGACCCAGTACTTC. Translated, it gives CASSGAGGPSETQYF.

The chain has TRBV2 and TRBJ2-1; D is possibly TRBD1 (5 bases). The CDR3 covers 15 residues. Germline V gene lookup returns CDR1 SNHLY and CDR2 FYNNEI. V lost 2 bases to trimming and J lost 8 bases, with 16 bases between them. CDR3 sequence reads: CASSESTGGIDEQFF. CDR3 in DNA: TGTGCCAGCAGTGAAAGTACAGGTGGGATCGATGAGCAGTTCTTC.

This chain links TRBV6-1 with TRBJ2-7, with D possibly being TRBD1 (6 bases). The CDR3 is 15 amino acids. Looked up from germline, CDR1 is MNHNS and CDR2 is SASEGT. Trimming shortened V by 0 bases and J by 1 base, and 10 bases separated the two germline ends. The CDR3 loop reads CASSEAAGQSYEQYF. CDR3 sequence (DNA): TGTGCCAGCAGTGAAGCGGCAGGACAGTCCTACGAGCAGTACTTC.

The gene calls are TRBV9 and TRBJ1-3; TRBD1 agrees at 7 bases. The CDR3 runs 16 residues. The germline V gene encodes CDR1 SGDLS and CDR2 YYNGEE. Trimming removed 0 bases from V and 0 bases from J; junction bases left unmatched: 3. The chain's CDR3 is CASSVGGQFSGNTIYF. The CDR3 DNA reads TGTGCCAGCAGCGTAGGGGGACAGTTCTCTGGAAACACCATATATTTT.

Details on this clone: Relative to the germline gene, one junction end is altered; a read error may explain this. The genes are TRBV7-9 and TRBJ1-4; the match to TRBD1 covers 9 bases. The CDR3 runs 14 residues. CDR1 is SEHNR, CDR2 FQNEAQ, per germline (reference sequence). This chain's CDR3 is CSSSSGQGREKLFF. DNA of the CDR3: TGTTCCAGCAGCTCCGGACAGGGGAGGGAAAAACTGTTTTTT.